A single TCR beta chain is shown here with its context. This sample is drawn from a study of blood T cell repertoires in COVID-19. Study information: Material from acute and convalescent COVID-19 was sourced from the United States, Italy and Spain. From T cells, B-cell-depleted T cells, or PBMCs came the material, which was cDNA or gDNA.

Original data processing: Using reference gene primer amplification, nucleated cell counts were estimated. Sequencing was performed with immunoSEQ multiplex PCR; in TCRdb, only in-frame clones are kept and a portion is missing. That table is the source of V, J and clone size, and D and trimming were worked out from the DNA. In the table there are about 160,000 clones, around 93% of which are singletons. V lost 0 bases, J lost 1 base, and 9 bases lay in between. The CDR3 has 16 amino acids. Germline assignment: CDR1 LGHNA and CDR2 YSLEER. During active infection, Seattle patients enrolled and were then monitored through disease.

The source material was peripheral blood. The TCR sequence derives from a man aged 25-40 years with COVID-19, enrolled during active disease. The V call is TRBV4-3, the J call TRBJ2-2, with a weak D call TRBD2 (6 bases). The CDR3 DNA reads TGCGCCAGCAGCCAAGAAGGAGGGCAGAACACCGGGGAGCTGTTTTTT. Residues: CASSQEGGQNTGELFF.